This T cell receptor beta chain was recorded in a study of tissue T cells after allogeneic stem cell transplantation. On this clone: Its specificity is unknown. Germline and genes: mouse. The read ends 1 residue before the CDR3 terminus; that terminus is restored from the germline J gene.

Study outcomes and limitations: Limitations included a small, clinically heterogeneous cohort and limited sampling depth. Motif-based clustering found tissue-specific repertoire signatures shared across patients, though few clones were shared. Blood and spleen captured only part of the tissue TCR repertoire.

V lost 6 bases to trimming and J lost 3 bases, with 14 bases between them. This CDR3 comprises 14 residues. Germline loops: CDR1 SGHND, CDR2 FRSKSL. TCRbeta CDR3 was sequenced at survey depth with template counts. Method: immunoSEQ multiplex PCR; TCRdb's copy keeps in-frame clones and lacks some. Of around 50,000 clones in the sample, around 70% are singletons; the top ten hold roughly 0.5%. The source of this sequence is a pool of C57BL/6 mice in good health. Sequenced material: sorted cells pooled from one or two spleens. The genes are TRBV15 and TRBJ1-2; D may be TRBD1 (6 bases). The CDR3 reads CASSPRGRDSDYTF. The CDR3 bases that were read are TGTGCCAGCAGCCCTCGGGGGCGCGACTCCGACTACACC. Full variable domain (rest looked up from reference TRBV15 and TRBJ1-2): DAGVTQTPRHEVAEKGQTIILKCEPVSGHNDLFWYRQTKIQGLELLSYFRSKSLMEDGGAFKDRFKAEMLNSSFSTLKIQPTEPKDSAVYLCASSPRGRDSDYTFGSGTRLLVI.